This T cell receptor beta chain comes out of a study of blood T cell repertoires in COVID-19. Study summary: Acute and convalescent COVID-19 specimens originated in the United States, Italy and Spain. Sample material is recorded as cDNA or gDNA derived from T cells, B-cell-depleted T cells, or PBMCs.

V was pared by 3 bases and J by 4 bases, with 10 bases between. The CDR3 covers 15 residues. Germline V gene sequence: CDR1 MNHNS, CDR2 SASEGT. Original processing methods: Amplification with reference gene primers provided the estimates of nucleated cell counts. Here immunoSEQ multiplex PCR was the method, and the copy in TCRdb shows in-frame clones only, minus some. V and J calls and clone size come straight from that table; D and trimming were deduced from the DNA. The data contain roughly 200,000 clones, nearly 90% of them seen just once; the ten biggest clones take up about 22%. The sequence came from a man aged 60 to 75 with active or convalescent COVID-19. The V and J genes are TRBV6-1 and TRBJ1-6; D unclear. The sequenced sample consisted of peripheral blood. This CDR3 reads CASSDYREYNSPLHF. CDR3 nucleotide sequence: TGTGCCAGCAGTGATTACCGGGAGTATAATTCACCCCTCCACTTT.